These T cell receptor beta chains were read from a single sample in a study of beta chain features in type 1 diabetes. Libraries were prepared by immunoSEQ multiplex PCR; TCRdb keeps only in-frame clonotypes and omits some of them. Among fewer than 45,000 clones listed, around 63% were seen once. The source material was Tregs from blood. The source of these receptors is a man under 40 with type 1 diabetes. Some clones in this sample may be carry-over from other donors' samples. Each CDR3 is given with its conserved first and last residue. Fields, in order: J gene, V gene, CDR3 protein.

>TRBJ2-1|TRBV7-3
CASSFGPLLPHEQFF
>TRBJ2-5|TRBV5-1
CASSRSQETQYF
>TRBJ1-5|TRBV4-3
CASSQGLNQPQHF
>TRBJ1-5|TRBV5-1
CASSWTGNDQPQHF
>TRBJ1-5|TRBV5-6
CASSLGLSPLLPQHF
>TRBJ2-3|TRBV7-3
CASSLRASTDTQYF
>TRBJ1-1|TRBV19
CASSIRGRLGTEAFF
>TRBJ2-5|TRBV5-1
CASRPNYRVKWETQYF
>TRBJ2-5|TRBV4-3
CASSQDWRGGRETQYF
>TRBJ2-7|TRBV7-9
CASSREGRSYEQYF
>TRBJ1-2|TRBV2
CASNQYNYGYTF
>TRBJ1-3|TRBV27
CASSNRESGNTIYF
>TRBJ1-1|TRBV10-3
CAISESDIMNTEAFF
>TRBJ1-3|TRBV5-1
CASSLGTTGNTIYF
>TRBJ1-1|TRBV7-8
CASSSLTGNTEAFF
>TRBJ1-2|TRBV18
CASSPRAGTYGYTF
>TRBJ2-1|TRBV9
CASSGLAGFHNEQFF
>TRBJ2-1|TRBV2
CASRVAASYNEQFF
>TRBJ1-6|TRBV6-1
CASKRQGYSPLHF
>TRBJ2-2|TRBV7-2
CASSFGGLAGGELFF
>TRBJ1-1|TRBV19
CASAWSGGDTEAFF
>TRBJ1-1|TRBV6-6
CASSYWQDTEAFF
>TRBJ2-3|TRBV7-9
CASSLRGGRTDTQYF
>TRBJ2-7|TRBV7-2
CASSYDRANEQYF
>TRBJ2-1|TRBV6-1
CASSRTGAVYNEQFF
>TRBJ1-1|TRBV2
CASRLDRSNTEAFF
>TRBJ2-5|TRBV9
CASSVGGGETQYF
>TRBJ1-1|TRBV27
CASRKTGGSNTEAFF
>TRBJ2-6|TRBV6-5
CASSYPGVGANVLTF
>TRBJ2-7|TRBV28
CASSFRGQLRYF
>TRBJ2-3|TRBV7-2
CASSLGPGAGGRGGQYF
>TRBJ2-4|TRBV18
CASSPAAGGAKNIQYF
>TRBJ2-3|TRBV5-4
CASSLATGGADTQYF
>TRBJ2-7|TRBV5-5
CASSPSGGSWNGEQYF
>TRBJ2-3|TRBV13
CASSLTRFTDTQYF
>TRBJ2-1|TRBV7-6
CASSPSSTVGEQFF
>TRBJ2-1|TRBV29-1
CSVEGRKNYNEQFF
>TRBJ1-2|TRBV28
CASSSTPNYGYTF
>TRBJ2-7|TRBV5-1
CASTPGTSGGAYEQYF
>TRBJ2-3|TRBV28
CASSATGLAGTDTQYF
>TRBJ1-6|TRBV5-5
CASSLTGHNSPLHF
>TRBJ1-1|TRBV7-2
CASSLDAGKAFF
>TRBJ2-7|TRBV6-5
CASRRDRENPYEQYF
>TRBJ2-5|TRBV15
CATSTGQGQRETQYF
>TRBJ2-3|TRBV10-3
CATRSGGVQDTQYF